This TCR beta chain was profiled in a study of blood T cell repertoires in COVID-19. Assay: immunoSEQ multiplex PCR; the TCRdb copy retains only in-frame clones and omits some. The sample includes 140,000 to 150,000 clones, around 90% of them seen just once. Germline lookup yields CDR1 LNHDA and CDR2 SQIVND (reference sequence). CDR3 length equals 15 residues. Between the trimmed V and J ends, which lost 4 bases and 4 bases, there was a span of 14 bases. The chain joins TRBV19 to TRBJ1-3; D not resolved. Sequencing was performed on peripheral blood. The TCR was taken from a man between 65 and 85 years old with acute or convalescent COVID-19. The CDR3 sequence: CASSTIAGGGNTIYF. As DNA, the CDR3 is TGTGCCAGTAGTACGATTGCAGGTGGAGGAAACACCATATATTTT.